Listed below are T cell receptor beta chains from one sample, sequenced in a study of blood T cell repertoires in COVID-19. Repertoires were generated with immunoSEQ multiplex PCR, while TCRdb's copy carries only in-frame clones and drops some. The data hold 90,000 to 100,000 clones, with 70% to 80% observed a single time. The source material was peripheral blood. These receptors came from a man in his 70s with acute or convalescent COVID-19. The conserved cysteine and the conserved F or W are not part of the CDR3 here. The order of the fields is V gene, J gene, CDR3 protein.

>TRBV5-1|TRBJ2-6
ASSLGTGGSMSGANVLT
>TRBV11-2|TRBJ2-1
ASSLGTSGLIDEQF
>TRBV7-2|TRBJ2-5
ASSDRTGGGWTQY
>TRBV5-1|TRBJ1-1
ASSPQTGTGNTEAF
>TRBV4-1|TRBJ1-2
ASSQDRGSPNYGYT
>TRBV27|TRBJ1-5
ASSPRDRDQPQH
>TRBV9|TRBJ2-3
ASSVGNSGAQY
>TRBV27|TRBJ1-3
ASSFAGGGNTIY
>TRBV5-1|TRBJ1-2
ASILSPGQGTYYGYT
>TRBV15|TRBJ2-3
ATSSPGLDFTDTQY
>TRBV28|TRBJ1-2
ASSLGQGFGGYT
>TRBV27|TRBJ1-6
ASNPEGSYNSPLH
>TRBV14|TRBJ2-5
ASSQSRYQSQY
>TRBV29-1|TRBJ1-2
SVQGADYGYT
>TRBV5-1|TRBJ2-1
ASSLPSTSGGAEQF
>TRBV5-1|TRBJ1-2
ASSYIVGRSNGYT
>TRBV7-8|TRBJ2-2
ASSRAAIATGELF
>TRBV6-1|TRBJ2-6
ASSAPGQGSGANVLT
>TRBV6-2/TRBV6-3|TRBJ1-5
ASSYHGAPGNQPQH